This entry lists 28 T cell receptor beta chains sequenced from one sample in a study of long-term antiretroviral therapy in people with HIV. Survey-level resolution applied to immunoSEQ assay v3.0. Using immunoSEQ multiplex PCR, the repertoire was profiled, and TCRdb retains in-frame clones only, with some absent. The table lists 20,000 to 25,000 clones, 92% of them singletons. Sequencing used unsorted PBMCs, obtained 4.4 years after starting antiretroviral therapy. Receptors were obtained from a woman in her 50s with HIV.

The DNA of the CDR3 is TGTGCCATCAGTGAATCGGGGTCTAAAGGGCGCACAGATACGCAGTATTTT. Translating it yields CAISESGSKGRTDTQYF. The gene calls are TRBV10-3 and TRBJ2-3, with a tentative D call TRBD2 (5 bases). The germline gives CDR1 ENHRY, CDR2 SYGVKD. V dropped 3 bases and J dropped 1 base, with 17 bases sitting between them. The CDR3 is 17 residues long.

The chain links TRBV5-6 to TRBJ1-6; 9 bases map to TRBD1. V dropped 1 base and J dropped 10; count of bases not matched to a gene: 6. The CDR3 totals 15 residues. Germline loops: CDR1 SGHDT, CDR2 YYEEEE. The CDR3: CASSLIGTGSSPLHF. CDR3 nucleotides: TGTGCCAGCAGCTTGATCGGGACAGGGTCCTCACCCCTCCACTTT.

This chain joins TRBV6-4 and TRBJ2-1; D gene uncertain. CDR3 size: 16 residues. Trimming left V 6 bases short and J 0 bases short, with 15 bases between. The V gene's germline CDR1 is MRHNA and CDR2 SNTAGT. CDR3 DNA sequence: TGTGCCAGCAGCATTTCCGGAACCAACTCCTACAATGAGCAGTTCTTC. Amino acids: CASSISGTNSYNEQFF.

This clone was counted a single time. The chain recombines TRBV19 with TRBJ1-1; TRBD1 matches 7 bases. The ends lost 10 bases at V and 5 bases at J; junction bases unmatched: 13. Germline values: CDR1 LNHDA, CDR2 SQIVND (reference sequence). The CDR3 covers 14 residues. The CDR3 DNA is TGTGCCACCAAACTCAGACAGGGACGGACTGAAGCTTTCTTT. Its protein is CATKLRQGRTEAFF.

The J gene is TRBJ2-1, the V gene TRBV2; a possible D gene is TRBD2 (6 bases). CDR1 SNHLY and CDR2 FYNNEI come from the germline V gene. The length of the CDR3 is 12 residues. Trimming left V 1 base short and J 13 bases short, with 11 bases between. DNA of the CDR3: TGTGCCAGCAGTGAAGGTCGGGGGACCCAGTTCTTC. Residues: CASSEGRGTQFF. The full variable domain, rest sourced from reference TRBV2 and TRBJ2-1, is EPEVTQTPSHQVTQMGQEVILRCVPISNHLYFYWYRQILGQKVEFLVSFYNNEISEKSEIFDDQFSVERPDGSNFTLKIRSTKLEDSAMYFCASSEGRGTQFFGPGTRLTVL.

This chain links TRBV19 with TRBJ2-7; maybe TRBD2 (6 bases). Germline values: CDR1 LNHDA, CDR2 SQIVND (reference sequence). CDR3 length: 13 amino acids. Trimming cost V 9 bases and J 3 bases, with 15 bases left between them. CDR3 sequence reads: CASGRDGGYEQYF. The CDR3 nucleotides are TGTGCCAGCGGAAGGGACGGGGGCTACGAGCAGTACTTC.

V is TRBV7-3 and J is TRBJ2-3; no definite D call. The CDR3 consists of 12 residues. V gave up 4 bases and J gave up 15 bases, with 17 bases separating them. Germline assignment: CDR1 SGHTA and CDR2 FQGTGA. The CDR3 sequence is CASSSTTKRIYF. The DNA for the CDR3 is TGTGCCAGCAGCTCCACCACCAAAAGAATTTATTTT.

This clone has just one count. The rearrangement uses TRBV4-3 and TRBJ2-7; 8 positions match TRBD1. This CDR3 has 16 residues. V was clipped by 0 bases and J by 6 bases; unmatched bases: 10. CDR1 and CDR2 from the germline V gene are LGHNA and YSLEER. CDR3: CASSQEFWQGAGEQYF. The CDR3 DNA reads TGCGCCAGCAGCCAAGAGTTTTGGCAGGGGGCAGGCGAGCAGTACTTC.

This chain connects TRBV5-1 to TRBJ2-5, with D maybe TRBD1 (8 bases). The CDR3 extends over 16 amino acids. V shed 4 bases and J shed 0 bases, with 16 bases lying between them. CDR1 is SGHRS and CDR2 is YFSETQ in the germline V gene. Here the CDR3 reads CASSPTGGGYQETQYF. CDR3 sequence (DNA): TGCGCCAGCAGCCCAACAGGGGGGGGATACCAAGAGACCCAGTACTTC. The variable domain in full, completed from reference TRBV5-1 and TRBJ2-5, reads KAGVTQTPRYLIKTRGQQVTLSCSPISGHRSVSWYQQTPGQGLQFLFEYFSETQRNKGNFPGRFSGRQFSNSRSEMNVSTLELGDSALYLCASSPTGGGYQETQYFGPGTRLLVL.

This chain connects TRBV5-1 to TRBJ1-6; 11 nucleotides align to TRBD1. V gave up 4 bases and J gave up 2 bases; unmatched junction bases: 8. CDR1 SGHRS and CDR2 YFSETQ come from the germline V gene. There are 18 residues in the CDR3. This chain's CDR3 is CASSPGQGVSAYNSPLHF. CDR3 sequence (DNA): TGCGCCAGCAGCCCGGGACAGGGGGTTAGTGCCTATAATTCACCCCTCCACTTT.

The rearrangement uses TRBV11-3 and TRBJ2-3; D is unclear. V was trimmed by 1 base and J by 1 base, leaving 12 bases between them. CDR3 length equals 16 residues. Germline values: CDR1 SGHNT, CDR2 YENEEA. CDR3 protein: CASSLGVAGRTDTQYF. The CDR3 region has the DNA TGTGCCAGCAGCTTAGGGGTAGCCGGACGCACAGATACGCAGTATTTT.

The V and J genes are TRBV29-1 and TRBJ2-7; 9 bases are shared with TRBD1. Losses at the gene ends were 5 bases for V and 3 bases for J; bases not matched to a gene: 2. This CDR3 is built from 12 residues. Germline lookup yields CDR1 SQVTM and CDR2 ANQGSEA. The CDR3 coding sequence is TGCAGCGTTAGGGACAGGGACTACGAGCAGTACTTC. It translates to CSVRDRDYEQYF.

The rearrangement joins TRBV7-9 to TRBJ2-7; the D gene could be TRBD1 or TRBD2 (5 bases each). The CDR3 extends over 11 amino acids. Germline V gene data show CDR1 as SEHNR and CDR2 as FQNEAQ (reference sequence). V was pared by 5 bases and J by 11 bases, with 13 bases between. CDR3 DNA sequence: TGTGCCAGCAGCCCTGGGACGCCCGAGTACTTC. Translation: CASSPGTPEYF.

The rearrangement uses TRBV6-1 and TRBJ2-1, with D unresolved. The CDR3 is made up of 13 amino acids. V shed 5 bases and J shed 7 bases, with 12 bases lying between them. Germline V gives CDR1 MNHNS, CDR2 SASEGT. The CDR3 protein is CASSPTLRNEQFF. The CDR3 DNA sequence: TGTGCCAGCAGTCCAACTCTAAGGAATGAGCAGTTCTTC.

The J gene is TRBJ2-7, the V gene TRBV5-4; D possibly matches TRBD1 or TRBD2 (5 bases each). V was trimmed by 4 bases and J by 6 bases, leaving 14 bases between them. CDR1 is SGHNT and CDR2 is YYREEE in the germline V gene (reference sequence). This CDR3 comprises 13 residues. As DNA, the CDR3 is TGTGCCAGCAGCCGGGGCCGTGCAGTCGAGCAGTACTTC. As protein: CASSRGRAVEQYF.

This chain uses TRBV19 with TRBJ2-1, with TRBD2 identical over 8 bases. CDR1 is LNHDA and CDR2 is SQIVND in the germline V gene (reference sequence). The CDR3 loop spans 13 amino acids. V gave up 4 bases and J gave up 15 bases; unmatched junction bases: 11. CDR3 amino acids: CASSTSSGTRRFF. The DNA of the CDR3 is TGTGCCAGTAGTACATCCTCCGGGACTAGGCGGTTCTTC.

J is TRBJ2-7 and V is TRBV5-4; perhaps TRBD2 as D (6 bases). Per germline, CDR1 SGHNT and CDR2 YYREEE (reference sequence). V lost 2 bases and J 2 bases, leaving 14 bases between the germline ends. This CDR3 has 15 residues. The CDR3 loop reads CASSLGTSYTYEQYF. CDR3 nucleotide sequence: TGTGCCAGCAGCTTAGGAACTAGCTATACCTACGAGCAGTACTTC.

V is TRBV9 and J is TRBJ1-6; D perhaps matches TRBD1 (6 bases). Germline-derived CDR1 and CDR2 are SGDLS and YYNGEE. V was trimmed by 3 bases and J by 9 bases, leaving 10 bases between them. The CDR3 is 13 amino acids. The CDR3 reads CASSARTASPLHF. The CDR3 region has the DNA TGTGCCAGCAGCGCCCGGACAGCTTCACCCCTCCACTTT.

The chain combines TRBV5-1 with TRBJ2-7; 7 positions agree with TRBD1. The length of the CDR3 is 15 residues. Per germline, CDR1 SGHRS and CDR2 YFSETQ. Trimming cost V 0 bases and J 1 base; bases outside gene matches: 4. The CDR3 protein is CASSLEGTVSYEQYF. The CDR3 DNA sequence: TGCGCCAGCAGCTTGGAGGGGACAGTTTCCTACGAGCAGTACTTC.

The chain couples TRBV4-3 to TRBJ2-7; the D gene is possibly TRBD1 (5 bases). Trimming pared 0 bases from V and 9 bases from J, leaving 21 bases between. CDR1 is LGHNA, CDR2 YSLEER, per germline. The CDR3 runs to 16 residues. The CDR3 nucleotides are TGCGCCAGCAGCCAAGATAGGGATTCAGGGCTTTGGGGGCAGTACTTC. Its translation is CASSQDRDSGLWGQYF.

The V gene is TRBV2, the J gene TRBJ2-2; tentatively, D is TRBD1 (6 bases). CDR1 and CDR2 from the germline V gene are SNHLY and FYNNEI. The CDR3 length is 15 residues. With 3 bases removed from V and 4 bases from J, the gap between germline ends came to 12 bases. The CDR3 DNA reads TGTGCCAGCAGTGAGGGACACACTAGCACCGGGGAGCTGTTTTTT. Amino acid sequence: CASSEGHTSTGELFF.

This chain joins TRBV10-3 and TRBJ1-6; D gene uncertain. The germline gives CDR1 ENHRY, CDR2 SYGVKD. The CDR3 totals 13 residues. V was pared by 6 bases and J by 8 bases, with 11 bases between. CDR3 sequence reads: CAIRAGEDSPLHF. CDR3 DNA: TGTGCCATCAGGGCAGGCGAAGATTCACCCCTCCACTTT.

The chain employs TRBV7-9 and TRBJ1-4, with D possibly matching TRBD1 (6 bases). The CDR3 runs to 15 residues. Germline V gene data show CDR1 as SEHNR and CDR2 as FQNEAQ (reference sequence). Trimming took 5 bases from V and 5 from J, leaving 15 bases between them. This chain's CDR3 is CASSPPTGQNEKLFF. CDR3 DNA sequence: TGTGCCAGCAGCCCCCCGACAGGTCAGAATGAAAAACTGTTTTTT.

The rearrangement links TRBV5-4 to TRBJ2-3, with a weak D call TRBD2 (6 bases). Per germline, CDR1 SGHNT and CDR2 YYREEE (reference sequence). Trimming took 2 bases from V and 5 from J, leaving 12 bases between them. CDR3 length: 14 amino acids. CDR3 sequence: CASSFGGRRDTQYF. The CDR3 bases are TGTGCCAGCAGCTTCGGAGGGCGAAGAGATACGCAGTATTTT.

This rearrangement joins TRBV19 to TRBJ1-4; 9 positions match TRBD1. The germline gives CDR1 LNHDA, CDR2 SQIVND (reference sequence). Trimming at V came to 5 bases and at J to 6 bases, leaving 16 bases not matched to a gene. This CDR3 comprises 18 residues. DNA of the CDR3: TGTGCCAGTAGTCTTCGGACAGGGGACGGCTTGTTTGATGAAAAACTGTTTTTT. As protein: CASSLRTGDGLFDEKLFF.

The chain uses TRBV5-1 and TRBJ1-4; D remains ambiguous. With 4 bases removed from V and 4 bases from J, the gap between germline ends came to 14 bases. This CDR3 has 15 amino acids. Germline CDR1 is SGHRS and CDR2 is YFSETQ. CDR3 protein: CASSLAAGLNEKLFF. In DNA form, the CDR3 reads TGCGCCAGCAGCCTTGCGGCCGGCCTTAATGAAAAACTGTTTTTT. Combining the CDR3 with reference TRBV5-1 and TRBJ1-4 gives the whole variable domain KAGVTQTPRYLIKTRGQQVTLSCSPISGHRSVSWYQQTPGQGLQFLFEYFSETQRNKGNFPGRFSGRQFSNSRSEMNVSTLELGDSALYLCASSLAAGLNEKLFFGSGTQLSVL.

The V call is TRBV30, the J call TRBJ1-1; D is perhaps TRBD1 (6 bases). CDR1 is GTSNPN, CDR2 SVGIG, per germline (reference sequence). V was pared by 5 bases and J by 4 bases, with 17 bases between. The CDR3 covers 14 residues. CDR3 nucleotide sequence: TGTGCCTGGGCTGCACAGGGTCGGGTCACTGAAGCTTTCTTT. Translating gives CAWAAQGRVTEAFF.

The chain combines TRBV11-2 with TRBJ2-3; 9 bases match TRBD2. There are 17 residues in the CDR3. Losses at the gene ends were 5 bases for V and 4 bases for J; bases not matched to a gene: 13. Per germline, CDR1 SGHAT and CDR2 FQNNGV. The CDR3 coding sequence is TGTGCCAGCAGCCCCGGCGGGGCGGGGGGGCGGGCAGATACGCAGTATTTT. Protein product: CASSPGGAGGRADTQYF.